Each of the 32 T cell receptor beta chains below was sequenced from the same sample in a study of blood T cell repertoires in COVID-19. Using immunoSEQ multiplex PCR, the repertoire was profiled, and TCRdb retains in-frame clones only, with some absent. The data contain 150,000 or so clones, under 95% of them singletons. Sample: peripheral blood. The receptor source for this set is a man between 45 and 60 years old with acute or convalescent COVID-19.

The gene calls are TRBV7-2 and TRBJ2-5; D is unresolved. The CDR3 totals 11 residues. Trimming pared 5 bases from V and 2 bases from J, leaving 3 bases between. Germline V CDR1 and CDR2: SGHTA, FQGNSA. The CDR3 reads CASSPQETQYF. CDR3 bases: TGTGCCAGCAGCCCGCAAGAGACCCAGTACTTC. The whole variable domain, remainder taken from reference TRBV7-2 and TRBJ2-5, is GAGVSQSPSNKVTEKGKDVELRCDPISGHTALYWYRQSLGQGLEFLIYFQGNSAPDKSGLPSDRFSAERTGGSVSTLTIQRTQQEDSAVYLCASSPQETQYFGPGTRLLVL.

The rearrangement links TRBV18 to TRBJ1-5; TRBD1 is a possible D gene (6 bases). Trimming cost V 2 bases and J 5 bases, with 10 bases left between them. Germline V gene lookup returns CDR1 KGHSH and CDR2 LQKENI. CDR3 size: 14 residues. CDR3 protein: CASSPRAGDQPQHF. The CDR3 coding sequence is TGTGCCAGCTCACCAAGGGCAGGGGATCAGCCCCAGCATTTT. Looking up the rest from reference TRBV18 and TRBJ1-5 gives the full variable domain: NAGVMQNPRHLVRRRGQEARLRCSPMKGHSHVYWYRQLPEEGLKFMVYLQKENIIDESGMPKERFSAEFPKEGPSILRIQQVVRGDSAAYFCASSPRAGDQPQHFGDGTRLSIL.

This clone showed up just once. The chain is built from TRBV2 and TRBJ2-1; D perhaps matches TRBD2 (5 bases). This CDR3 region has 14 residues. Germline loops: CDR1 SNHLY, CDR2 FYNNEI. With 8 bases removed from V and 0 bases from J, the gap between germline ends came to 11 bases. CDR3 residues: CASLGDYSYNEQFF. CDR3 in DNA: TGTGCCAGCCTCGGGGATTACTCCTACAATGAGCAGTTCTTC.

This chain joins TRBV28 and TRBJ1-6; D is perhaps TRBD1 (6 bases). The ends were cut back, 3 bases at V and 10 bases at J, with 22 bases in the middle. Germline values: CDR1 MDHEN, CDR2 SYDVKM. CDR3 size: 17 residues. DNA for the CDR3: TGTGCCAGCAGTTTTTGGGGGGAGGGGGACGTGAACTCACCCCTCCACTTT. Residues: CASSFWGEGDVNSPLHF.

J is TRBJ2-7 and V is TRBV28, with 7 bases identical to TRBD2. The J call could be wrong; TRBJ2-5 is a better fit for the DNA end. The germline CDR1 and CDR2 sequences are MDHEN and SYDVKM. This CDR3 contains 14 residues. The chain's CDR3 is CASSPGGRRETQYF. CDR3 DNA sequence: TGTGCCAGCAGTCCGGGAGGACGGAGGGAGACCCAGTACTTC.

This clone occurred a few times. CDR3 DNA: TGTGCCAGCAGCCCGACCGGGACAGGCTACAATGAGCAGTTCTTC. Translated: CASSPTGTGYNEQFF. This sequence joins TRBV11-3 and TRBJ2-1, with 8 bases lining up with TRBD1. With 5 bases clipped from V and 3 bases from J, the junction kept 6 bases outside the gene matches. The CDR3 contains 15 residues. Germline V gene sequence: CDR1 SGHNT, CDR2 YENEEA.

The chain employs TRBV2 and TRBJ1-5; 7 nucleotides align to TRBD1. Per germline, CDR1 SNHLY and CDR2 FYNNEI. This CDR3 region has 15 residues. V trimming: 6 bases; J trimming: 2 bases; junction bases outside the gene matches: 7. DNA of the CDR3: TGTGCCAGCAGCGGGGGACAGATACGCAATCAGCCCCAGCATTTT. Translated: CASSGGQIRNQPQHF.

The V gene is TRBV27, the J gene TRBJ1-2; no definite D call. The CDR3 is made up of 13 amino acids. Germline assignment: CDR1 MNHEY and CDR2 SMNVEV (reference sequence). Trimming left V 4 bases short and J 5 bases short, with 11 bases between. The CDR3 reads CASSSTELYGYTF. In nucleotides, the CDR3 is TGTGCCAGCAGTTCAACAGAGCTGTATGGCTACACCTTC.

This chain uses TRBV4-1 with TRBJ2-7; TRBD2 agrees at 7 bases. The CDR3 contains 14 residues. J gave up 3 bases and V 2 bases, and 4 bases lay outside the gene matches. Germline V gene lookup returns CDR1 MGHRA and CDR2 YSYEKL. The CDR3 DNA reads TGCGCCAGCAGCCAACCTGGACTAGGCTACGAGCAGTACTTC. Amino acids: CASSQPGLGYEQYF.

This clone was detected once. V gene TRBV6-5 combines with J gene TRBJ2-1, with a possible D match to TRBD2 (6 bases). Per the germline V gene, CDR1 is MNHEY and CDR2 is SVGAGI. CDR3 length equals 15 residues. V lost 2 bases to trimming and J lost 5 bases, with 13 bases between them. The CDR3 sequence: CASSYDGGLHNEQFF. The CDR3 DNA follows: TGTGCCAGCAGTTACGATGGAGGGCTACACAATGAGCAGTTCTTC.

This chain uses TRBV28 with TRBJ1-5, with unresolved D. This CDR3 contains 14 residues. Trimming removed 3 bases at V and 4 bases at J, with 10 bases between. CDR1 and CDR2 (germline): MDHEN, SYDVKM. The CDR3 loop is CASSFYGSNQPQHF. CDR3 coding DNA: TGTGCCAGCAGTTTTTATGGCAGTAATCAGCCCCAGCATTTT.

The chain joins TRBV30 to TRBJ2-5; possible D gene TRBD1, 5 bases. The germline V gene encodes CDR1 GTSNPN and CDR2 SVGIG (reference sequence). There are 15 residues in the CDR3. V was pared by 0 bases and J by 2 bases, with 13 bases between. The CDR3 loop is CAWSVLKTAQETQYF. The CDR3 nucleotides read TGTGCCTGGAGTGTCCTGAAGACAGCTCAAGAGACCCAGTACTTC.

The chain has TRBV7-2 and TRBJ2-7, with 8 bases aligning to TRBD2. This CDR3 spans 15 amino acids. V shed 1 base and J 6 bases; nucleotides not matched to a gene: 8. Germline V lookup: CDR1 SGHTA, CDR2 FQGNSA. The CDR3 DNA follows: TGTGCCAGCAGCTTAGGAGGGACTAGAGGTGTCGAGCAGTACTTC. It codes for CASSLGGTRGVEQYF.

The V call is TRBV6-2 or TRBV6-3, the J call TRBJ2-3; the D gene is possibly TRBD2 (6 bases). V was shortened by 2 bases and J by 3 bases, with 12 bases between the two germline ends. This CDR3 has 15 amino acids. Germline values: CDR1 MNHEY, CDR2 SVGEGT. DNA for the CDR3: TGTGCCAGCAGTTACGATGACGGGGGTACAGATACGCAGTATTTT. Encoded protein: CASSYDDGGTDTQYF.

The gene calls are TRBV10-3 and TRBJ1-1; D unresolved. The V end was cut by 0 bases, the J end by 5 bases, with 7 bases between. Germline lookup yields CDR1 ENHRY and CDR2 SYGVKD. The CDR3 length is 13 residues. In nucleotides, the CDR3 is TGTGCCATCAGTGAGTCAGGGAGAACTGAAGCTTTCTTT. It yields the protein CAISESGRTEAFF.

Concerning this clone itself: At one end, the junction sequence differs from germline, possibly due to a read error. DNA for the CDR3: TGTGCCAGCAGAGAAGCCGCGGGTCATACCTGGGAGACCCAGTACTTC. Translation gives CASREAAGHTWETQYF. V and J are TRBV6-1 and TRBJ2-5; possibly TRBD2 for D (5 bases). This CDR3 has 16 residues. Germline V gene lookup returns CDR1 MNHNS and CDR2 SASEGT.

The J gene is TRBJ2-7, the V gene TRBV6-2 or TRBV6-3; possibly TRBD1 for D (6 bases). V was pared by 0 bases and J by 2 bases, with 14 bases between. The CDR3 is 16 amino acids. CDR1 and CDR2 (germline): MNHEY, SVGEGT. Written as DNA, the CDR3 is TGTGCCAGCAGTTACTCTACGGACAGCTCACCCTACGAGCAGTACGTC. The encoded protein is CASSYSTDSSPYEQYV.

V is TRBV27 and J is TRBJ2-1; D unresolved. V lost 6 bases to trimming and J lost 7 bases, with 13 bases between them. Germline V gives CDR1 MNHEY, CDR2 SMNVEV (reference sequence). This CDR3 has 13 amino acids. The CDR3 nucleotides are TGTGCCAGCAGCCCCTCTAGTTGGAATGAGCAGTTCTTC. Its translation: CASSPSSWNEQFF.

The gene calls are TRBV28 and TRBJ2-2; the match to TRBD2 covers 10 bases. The V segment lost 3 bases and the J segment 6 bases; nucleotides outside the gene matches: 10. Germline CDR1 and CDR2: MDHEN and SYDVKM. The CDR3 loop spans 17 amino acids. CDR3 amino acids: CASSFWSSGSGAGELFF. Here the CDR3 DNA reads TGTGCCAGCAGTTTTTGGTCTAGCGGGAGTGGGGCCGGGGAGCTGTTTTTT.

This sequence joins TRBV28 and TRBJ1-4; 8 bases match TRBD1. The V and J ends lost 6 bases and 6 bases, in that order; junction bases with no gene match: 6. Germline V gene data show CDR1 as MDHEN and CDR2 as SYDVKM. The CDR3 sequence is 14 residues long. The chain's CDR3 is CASRAGGAYEKLFF. The CDR3 bases are TGTGCCAGCAGGGCAGGGGGCGCTTATGAAAAACTGTTTTTT.

In DNA form, the CDR3 reads TGCGCCAGCAGCCAAGATCAAACCGGGACAGGGTATAGAGTAACTAATGAAAAACTGTTTTTT. Residues: CASSQDQTGTGYRVTNEKLFF. J is TRBJ1-4 and V is TRBV4-3; 9 nucleotides match TRBD1. Germline V lookup: CDR1 LGHNA, CDR2 YSLEER. The V and J ends lost 0 bases and 1 base, in that order; junction bases with no gene match: 15. This CDR3 is 21 amino acids long.

CDR3 region: CASSIGGGAGELFF. Written as DNA, the CDR3 is TGTGCCAGTAGTATAGGGGGCGGAGCCGGGGAGCTGTTTTTT. This rearrangement joins TRBV19 to TRBJ2-2; D is perhaps TRBD1 (5 bases). Germline V gene data show CDR1 as LNHDA and CDR2 as SQIVND (reference sequence). V lost 1 base, J lost 6 bases, and 9 bases lay in between. The CDR3 sequence is 14 residues long.

The genes are TRBV28 and TRBJ1-1; D is undetermined. Germline loops: CDR1 MDHEN, CDR2 SYDVKM. Trimming pared 2 bases from V and 1 base from J, leaving 5 bases between. CDR3 length equals 13 residues. CDR3 DNA sequence: TGTGCCAGCAGTTTACGGGAGAACACTGAAGCTTTCTTT. It encodes CASSLRENTEAFF.

The chain employs TRBV12-3 or TRBV12-4 and TRBJ1-6; no definite D call. The CDR3 contains 13 residues. V gave up 3 bases and J gave up 4 bases, with 4 bases separating them. The CDR3 here is CASSFGYNSPLHF. CDR3 nucleotide sequence: TGTGCCAGCAGTTTCGGTTATAATTCACCCCTCCACTTT.

This clone showed up just once. CDR3 bases: TGCGCCAGCAGCGGCGCCGGGAGGAGGGATGAAAAACTGTTTTTT. It specifies CASSGAGRRDEKLFF. This chain connects TRBV5-1 to TRBJ1-4; D is undetermined. The CDR3 extends over 15 amino acids. Trimming left V 4 bases short and J 6 bases short, with 16 bases between. Germline-derived CDR1 and CDR2 are SGHRS and YFSETQ.

J is TRBJ2-5 and V is TRBV11-2; 9 nucleotides match TRBD1. Germline values: CDR1 SGHAT, CDR2 FQNNGV. The CDR3 loop spans 17 amino acids. V dropped 4 bases and J dropped 5; count of bases not matched to a gene: 14. CDR3 in DNA: TGTGCCAGCAGCTCACCGTCCCGGACAGGGGATCGGGAGACCCAGTACTTC. This translates into CASSSPSRTGDRETQYF.

This clone has only one observation. The V and J genes are TRBV19 and TRBJ2-3, with D maybe TRBD2 (7 bases). Trimming removed 7 bases at V and 0 bases at J, with 17 bases between. The CDR3 is 16 residues long. Germline CDR1 is LNHDA and CDR2 is SQIVND (reference sequence). The CDR3 DNA reads as TGTGCCAGTACCGATAGGGGGGGCCCTAGCACAGATACGCAGTATTTT. Its protein is CASTDRGGPSTDTQYF. Supplemented by reference TRBV19 and TRBJ2-3, the full variable domain reads DGGITQSPKYLFRKEGQNVTLSCEQNLNHDAMYWYRQDPGQGLRLIYYSQIVNDFQKGDIAEGYSVSREKKESFPLTVTSAQKNPTAFYLCASTDRGGPSTDTQYFGPGTRLTVL.

This clone was detected once. The V and J genes are TRBV28 and TRBJ2-1, with 8 positions matching TRBD2. The CDR3 has 14 amino acids. Germline lookup yields CDR1 MDHEN and CDR2 SYDVKM. Germline trimming cut 4 bases from V and 3 bases from J; bases unmatched to any gene: 2. Here the CDR3 reads CASSSLAGYNEQFF. The CDR3 DNA is TGTGCCAGCAGTTCTCTAGCGGGCTACAATGAGCAGTTCTTC. Combining the CDR3 with reference TRBV28 and TRBJ2-1 gives the whole variable domain DVKVTQSSRYLVKRTGEKVFLECVQDMDHENMFWYRQDPGLGLRLIYFSYDVKMKEKGDIPEGYSVSREKKERFSLILESASTNQTSMYLCASSSLAGYNEQFFGPGTRLTVL.

This rearrangement joins TRBV28 to TRBJ1-5, with TRBD1 matching 10 bases. J gave up 0 bases and V 3 bases, and 5 bases lay outside the gene matches. The CDR3 has 17 residues. The germline gives CDR1 MDHEN, CDR2 SYDVKM. The CDR3 nucleotides read TGTGCCAGCAGTTTGACAGGGGGCACGTTTAGCAATCAGCCCCAGCATTTT. This sequence encodes CASSLTGGTFSNQPQHF.

This sequence joins TRBV19 and TRBJ2-5, with 8 bases that match TRBD1. Per germline, CDR1 LNHDA and CDR2 SQIVND (reference sequence). This CDR3 comprises 14 residues. Germline trimming cut 8 bases from V and 0 bases from J; bases unmatched to any gene: 5. In nucleotides, the CDR3 is TGTGCCAGTGGGACAGGTCACTACCAAGAGACCCAGTACTTC. It codes for CASGTGHYQETQYF.

J is TRBJ2-7 and V is TRBV21-1; TRBD1 is the table's D call, not checked against the DNA. TRBV21-1 is recorded as a pseudogene. This CDR3 spans 17 amino acids. This CDR3 reads CASSHVTTGVGSYEQYV. In DNA, the CDR3 is TGTGCCAGCAGCCACGTTACTACAGGGGTGGGCTCCTACGAGCAGTACGTC.

The table lists this clone with a few counts. This sequence joins TRBV5-1 and TRBJ1-2; 10 positions match TRBD1. This CDR3 is 14 amino acids long. V shed 0 bases, J shed 7 bases, and the junction held 3 bases outside the gene matches. The germline CDR1 and CDR2 sequences are SGHRS and YFSETQ. The CDR3 nucleotides read TGCGCCAGCAGCTTGGTTGGACAGGGGGTTGGCTACACCTTC. Its translation: CASSLVGQGVGYTF.